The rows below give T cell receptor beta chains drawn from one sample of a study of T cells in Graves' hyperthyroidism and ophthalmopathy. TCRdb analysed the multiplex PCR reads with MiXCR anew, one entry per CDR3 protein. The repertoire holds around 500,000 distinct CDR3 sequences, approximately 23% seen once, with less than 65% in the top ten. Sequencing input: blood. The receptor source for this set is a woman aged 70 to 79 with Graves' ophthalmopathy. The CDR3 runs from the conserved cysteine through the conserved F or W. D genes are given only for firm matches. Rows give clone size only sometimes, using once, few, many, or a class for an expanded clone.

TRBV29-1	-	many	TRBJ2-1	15	TGCAGCGCTGCCGCTAGACCCGGGGTAAACAATGAGCAGTTCTTC	CSAAARPGVNNEQFF
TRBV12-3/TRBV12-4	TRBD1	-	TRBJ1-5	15	TGTGCCAGCAGTTTGGGACAGCAAAGAAATCAGCCCCAGCATTTT	CASSLGQQRNQPQHF
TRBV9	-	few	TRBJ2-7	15	TGTGCCAGCAGCGTAGAAGAACAGGCGGGGTACGAGCAGTACTTC	CASSVEEQAGYEQYF
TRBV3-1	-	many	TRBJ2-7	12	TGTGCCAGCAGCCAAGTTGAGGTCGAGCAGTACTTC	CASSQVEVEQYF
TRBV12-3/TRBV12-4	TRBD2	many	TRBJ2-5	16	TGTGCCAGCAGCCGACTAGCGGGAGGAGTTGGAGAGACCCAGTACTTC	CASSRLAGGVGETQYF
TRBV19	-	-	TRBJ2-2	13	TGTGCCAGTAGTATAGCAAATACCGGGGAGCTGTTTTTT	CASSIANTGELFF
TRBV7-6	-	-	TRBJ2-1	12	TGTGCCAGCAGCTTACTGCCGTATGAGCAGTTCTTC	CASSLLPYEQFF
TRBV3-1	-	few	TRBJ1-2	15	TGTGCCAGCAGACAGATCCTCGGGGGGGCCGGGGGCTACACCTTC	CASRQILGGAGGYTF
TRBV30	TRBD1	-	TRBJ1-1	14	TGTGCCTGGAGTTTGACAGGGGGCGCGGTGAAAGCTTTCTTT	CAWSLTGGAVKAFF
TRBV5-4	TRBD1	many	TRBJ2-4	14	TGTGCCAGCAGCTCATCCGGGACAGGGAACATTCAGTACTTC	CASSSSGTGNIQYF
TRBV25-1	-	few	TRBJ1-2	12	TGTGCCAGCAGTGAAAAGCGGGGCAGCTACACCTTC	CASSEKRGSYTF